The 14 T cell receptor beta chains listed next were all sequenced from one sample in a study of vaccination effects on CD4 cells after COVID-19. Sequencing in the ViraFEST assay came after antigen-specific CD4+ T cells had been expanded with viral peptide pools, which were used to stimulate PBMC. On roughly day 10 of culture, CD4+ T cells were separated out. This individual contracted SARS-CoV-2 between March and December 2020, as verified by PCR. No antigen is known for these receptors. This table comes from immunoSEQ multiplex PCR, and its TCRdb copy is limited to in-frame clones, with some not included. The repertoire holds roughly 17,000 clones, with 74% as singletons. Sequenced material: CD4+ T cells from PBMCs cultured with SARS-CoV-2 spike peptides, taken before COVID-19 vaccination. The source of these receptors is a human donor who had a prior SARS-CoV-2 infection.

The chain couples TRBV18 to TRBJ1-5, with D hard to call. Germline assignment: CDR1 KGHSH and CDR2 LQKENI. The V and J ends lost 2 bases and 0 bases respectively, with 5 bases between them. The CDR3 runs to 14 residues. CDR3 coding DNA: TGTGCCAGCTCACCAAGCTATAGCAATCAGCCCCAGCATTTT. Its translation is CASSPSYSNQPQHF.

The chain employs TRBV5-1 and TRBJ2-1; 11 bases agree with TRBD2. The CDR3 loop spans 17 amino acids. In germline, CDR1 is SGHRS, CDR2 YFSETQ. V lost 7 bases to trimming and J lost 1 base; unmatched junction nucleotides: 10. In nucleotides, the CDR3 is TGCGCCAGCCAGGCCGGTAGCGGGGGGGCTTCCTACAATGAGCAGTTCTTC. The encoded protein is CASQAGSGGASYNEQFF. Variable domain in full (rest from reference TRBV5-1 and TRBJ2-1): KAGVTQTPRYLIKTRGQQVTLSCSPISGHRSVSWYQQTPGQGLQFLFEYFSETQRNKGNFPGRFSGRQFSNSRSEMNVSTLELGDSALYLCASQAGSGGASYNEQFFGPGTRLTVL.

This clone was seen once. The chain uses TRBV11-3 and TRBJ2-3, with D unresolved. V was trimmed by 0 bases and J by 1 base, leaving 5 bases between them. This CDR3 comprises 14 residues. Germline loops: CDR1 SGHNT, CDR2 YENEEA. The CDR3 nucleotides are TGTGCCAGCAGCTTAGATGCGGGCACAGATACGCAGTATTTT. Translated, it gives CASSLDAGTDTQYF.

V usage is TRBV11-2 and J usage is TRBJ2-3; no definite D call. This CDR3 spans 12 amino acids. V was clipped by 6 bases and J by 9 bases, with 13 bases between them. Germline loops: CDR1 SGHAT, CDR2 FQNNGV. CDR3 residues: CASRRGPTTQYF. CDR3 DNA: TGTGCCAGCAGACGCGGCCCCACCACGCAGTATTTT.

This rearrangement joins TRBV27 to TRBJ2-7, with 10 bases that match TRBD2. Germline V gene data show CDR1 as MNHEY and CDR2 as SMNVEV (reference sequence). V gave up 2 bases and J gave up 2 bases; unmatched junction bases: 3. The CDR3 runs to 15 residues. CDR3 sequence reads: CASSLQTSGAYEQYF. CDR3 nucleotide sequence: TGTGCCAGCAGTTTACAAACTAGCGGGGCCTACGAGCAGTACTTC.

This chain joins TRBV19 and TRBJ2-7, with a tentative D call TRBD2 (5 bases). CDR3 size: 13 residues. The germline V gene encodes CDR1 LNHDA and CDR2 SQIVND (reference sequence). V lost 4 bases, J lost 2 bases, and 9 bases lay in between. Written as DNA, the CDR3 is TGTGCCAGTAGTACCCCCGGGGCCTACGAGCAGTACTTC. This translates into CASSTPGAYEQYF.

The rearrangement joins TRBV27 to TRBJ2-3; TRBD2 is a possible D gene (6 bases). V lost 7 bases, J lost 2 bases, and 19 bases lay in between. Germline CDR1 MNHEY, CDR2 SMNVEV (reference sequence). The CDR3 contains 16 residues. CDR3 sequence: CASNYPEGVFTDTQYF. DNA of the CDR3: TGTGCCAGCAACTACCCGGAGGGAGTTTTCACAGATACGCAGTATTTT.

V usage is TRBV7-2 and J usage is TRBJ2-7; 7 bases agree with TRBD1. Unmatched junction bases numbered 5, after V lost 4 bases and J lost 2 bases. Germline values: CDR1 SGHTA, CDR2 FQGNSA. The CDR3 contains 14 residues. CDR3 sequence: CASSSWTGPYEQYF. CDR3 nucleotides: TGTGCCAGCAGCTCCTGGACAGGCCCCTACGAGCAGTACTTC.

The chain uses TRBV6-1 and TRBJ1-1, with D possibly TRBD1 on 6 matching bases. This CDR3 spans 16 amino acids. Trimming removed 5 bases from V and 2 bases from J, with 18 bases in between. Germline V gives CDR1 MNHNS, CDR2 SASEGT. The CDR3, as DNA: TGTGCCAGCAGTAAAGGGGGGCAGAGACTTAACACTGAAGCTTTCTTT. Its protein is CASSKGGQRLNTEAFF.

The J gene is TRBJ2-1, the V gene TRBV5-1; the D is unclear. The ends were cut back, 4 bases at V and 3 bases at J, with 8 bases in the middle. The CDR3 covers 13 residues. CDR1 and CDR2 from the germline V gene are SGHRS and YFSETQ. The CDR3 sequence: CASSLPNYNEQFF. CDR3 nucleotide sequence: TGCGCCAGCAGCCTCCCCAACTACAATGAGCAGTTCTTC.

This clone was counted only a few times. The CDR3 loop is CASSLSDRNEQFF. In nucleotides, the CDR3 is TGTGCCAGCAGCTTGTCCGACAGAAATGAGCAGTTCTTC. This rearrangement joins TRBV5-6 to TRBJ2-1; D is perhaps TRBD1 (5 bases). V was shortened by 1 base and J by 7 bases, with 9 bases between the two germline ends. The CDR3 runs 13 residues. The germline CDR1 and CDR2 sequences are SGHDT and YYEEEE.

The CDR3 here is CASSSTGTGPYGYTF. The CDR3 DNA follows: TGTGCCAGCAGTAGTACCGGGACAGGGCCCTATGGCTACACCTTC. The chain combines TRBV6-5 with TRBJ1-2, with 9 positions matching TRBD1. Germline CDR1 reads MNHEY; CDR2 reads SVGAGI. The CDR3 has 15 residues. V lost 5 bases to trimming and J lost 4 bases; unmatched junction nucleotides: 8.

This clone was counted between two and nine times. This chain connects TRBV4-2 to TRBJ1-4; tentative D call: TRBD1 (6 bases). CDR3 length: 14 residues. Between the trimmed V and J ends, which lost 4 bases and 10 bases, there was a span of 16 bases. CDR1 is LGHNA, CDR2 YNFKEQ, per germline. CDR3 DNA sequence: TGTGCCAGCAGCCCCATCCCACAGGGTTTAAAACTGTTTTTT. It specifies CASSPIPQGLKLFF.

The CDR3 sequence is CASSYGAGFAGELFF. The CDR3 region has the DNA TGTGCCAGCAGTTACGGAGCAGGGTTCGCCGGGGAGCTGTTTTTT. The chain couples TRBV6-5 to TRBJ2-2, with D maybe TRBD1 (5 bases). CDR3 size: 15 residues. The germline V gene has CDR1 MNHEY and CDR2 SVGAGI. The germline V and J ends were trimmed by 2 bases and 6 bases, with 13 bases remaining between them.